The 6 T cell receptor beta chains presented below share a single source sample, sequenced in a study of CD8 T cells in Susac syndrome. Random hexamers were used to reverse transcribe an amount of roughly 0.5 to 1 ug RNA. TCRdb recomputed calls from the immunoSEQ multiplex PCR reads with MiXCR, one row per CDR3 protein. Of some 300,000 distinct CDR3 sequences in the sample, approximately 85% were seen once. Material: CD8+ T cells from PBMCs. These receptors all stem from a human donor with multiple sclerosis.

The chain combines TRBV7-8 with TRBJ2-5, with D possibly matching TRBD2 (5 bases). V shed 5 bases and J shed 5 bases, with 15 bases lying between them. CDR1 is SGHVS and CDR2 is FQNEAQ in the germline V gene. This CDR3 region has 14 residues. The CDR3 loop is CASSLTRAVETQYF. The CDR3 bases are TGTGCCAGCAGCCTGACGCGGGCAGTGGAGACCCAGTACTTC. Full variable domain (rest looked up from reference TRBV7-8 and TRBJ2-5): GAGVSQSPRYKVAKRGQDVALRCDPISGHVSLFWYQQALGQGPEFLTYFQNEAQLDKSGLPSDRFFAERPEGSVSTLKIQRTQQEDSAVYLCASSLTRAVETQYFGPGTRLLVL.

V is TRBV4-3 and J is TRBJ2-2, with 7 bases identical to TRBD1. V was pared by 2 bases and J by 5 bases, with 5 bases of the junction left unmatched. CDR1 and CDR2 from the germline V gene are LGHNA and YSLEER. The CDR3 is 15 residues long. Here the CDR3 DNA reads TGCGCCAGCAGCCAACAGGGGGTTCGAACCGGGGAGCTGTTTTTT. It codes for CASSQQGVRTGELFF.

The chain has TRBV7-9 and TRBJ1-1; possibly TRBD1 for D (5 bases). Germline V gene data show CDR1 as SEHNR and CDR2 as FQNEAQ (reference sequence). The CDR3 sequence is 15 residues long. V lost 5 bases and J 0 bases, leaving 13 bases between the germline ends. This CDR3 reads CASSARTLMNTEAFF. CDR3 in DNA: TGTGCCAGCAGCGCCCGGACACTCATGAACACTGAAGCTTTCTTT.

V and J are TRBV5-6 and TRBJ2-1; possibly TRBD1 or TRBD2 for D (5 bases each). The CDR3 sequence is 14 residues long. CDR1 SGHDT and CDR2 YYEEEE come from the germline V gene. The V end was cut by 4 bases, the J end by 8 bases, with 16 bases between. CDR3 amino acids: CASSPGTAIHEQFF. The DNA for the CDR3 is TGTGCCAGCAGCCCGGGGACCGCCATCCATGAGCAGTTCTTC.

J is TRBJ2-3 and V is TRBV6-2 or TRBV6-3; TRBD2 matches at 8 bases. In germline, CDR1 is MNHEY, CDR2 SVGEGT. The junction had 14 bases not matched to a gene; V was cut back by 4 bases and J by 2 bases. This CDR3 has 18 residues. The CDR3 region is CASSSRAGETQITDTQYF. CDR3 DNA: TGTGCCAGCAGTTCGCGAGCGGGAGAGACGCAGATCACAGATACGCAGTATTTT.

CDR3 sequence: CASRKEFGRSYEQFF. In DNA form, the CDR3 reads TGTGCCAGCCGGAAAGAGTTCGGGAGGTCATATGAGCAGTTCTTC. The chain links TRBV28 to TRBJ2-1; 7 bases are shared with TRBD2. The junction had 15 bases not matched to a gene; V was cut back by 8 bases and J by 8 bases. The CDR3 is made up of 15 amino acids. CDR1 and CDR2 from the germline V gene are MDHEN and SYDVKM.